The following is a T cell receptor beta chain sequence with its context. Its antigen is unknown. The CDR3 sequence is 16 residues long. Germline V gene sequence: CDR1 GTSNPN, CDR2 SVGIG (reference sequence). The trim removed 0 bases at V and 0 bases at J, leaving 4 bases unmatched. This record belongs to a study of immune evolution from preneoplasia to lung adenocarcinoma. Study summary: HLA loss of heterozygosity: roughly 6.6% AIS, under 19% MIA, approximately 35% ADC, none AAH. The study, taken as a whole, reports: Compared with EGFR-mutant or double wild-type lesions, KRAS-mutant nodules were more clonal.

Assay: immunoSEQ multiplex PCR; the TCRdb copy retains only in-frame clones and omits some. In the table there are about 9,500 clones, around 87% of which are singletons. The rearrangement uses TRBV30 and TRBJ2-1, with TRBD2 matching over 8 bases. The source material was FFPE invasive lung adenocarcinoma tissue. The TCR originated in a person aged 65 to 85 with invasive lung adenocarcinoma. The CDR3 region has the DNA TGTGCCTGGAGTGTACCACTAGCGGCCTCCTACAATGAGCAGTTCTTC. Translation: CAWSVPLAASYNEQFF.